This T cell receptor (beta chain) was observed in a study of shared clonotypes between healthy human individuals. The CDR3 totals 13 residues. The germline CDR1 and CDR2 sequences are MNHEY and SMNVEV (reference sequence). V was clipped by 6 bases and J by 7 bases; unmatched bases: 7. Free of recent acute infections or vaccinations, the donors were healthy HIV-negative adults. Everyone who donated was a Caucasian adult who lived in Nashville, Tennessee. Deep was the level at which the assay was run. Each subset's genomic DNA was split evenly across several immunoSEQ plates. Assay used: immunoSEQ multiplex PCR; TCRdb lists only in-frame clones, some missing. The repertoire holds around 440,000 clones, approximately 80% seen once, with around 13% in the top ten. This clone was seen more than once but under ten times.

Sequenced input: PBMCs. The receptor was derived from a woman aged 40-49 years in good health. Some clones in this sample may be carry-over from other donors' samples. The rearrangement joins TRBV27 to TRBJ2-7, with 9 bases aligning to TRBD2. The CDR3 protein is CASRILAGREQYF. Here the CDR3 DNA reads TGTGCCAGCAGGATTCTAGCGGGACGTGAGCAGTACTTC.